The 16 T cell receptor beta chains reported below all come from one sample, sequenced in a study of T-cell reconstitution after alpha-beta-depleted transplantation in children. The authors prepared the TCRbeta library with unique molecular identifiers. TCRdb re-derived calls from the PCR reads in MiXCR, one entry per CDR3 protein. The sample lists about 500,000 distinct CDR3 sequences, around a third occurring once. The sequencing used PBMCs from the stem cell graft donor, collected from the stem cell graft. Receptors originate from a human donor who donated a stem cell graft to a child with aplastic anemia.

This clonotype was found a few times. This chain joins TRBV20-1 and TRBJ2-5; 7 bases match TRBD1. The CDR3 spans 12 residues. After removal of 4 bases from V and 3 bases from J, the junction contained 2 bases not matched to a gene. The germline gives CDR1 DFQATT, CDR2 SNEGSKA (reference sequence). The CDR3 coding sequence is TGCAGTGCTATAACAGGGGAAGAGACCCAGTACTTC. It specifies CSAITGEETQYF.

The chain carries TRBV2 and TRBJ2-1; D perhaps matches TRBD1 (6 bases). V was cut by 3 bases and J by 6 bases, with 12 bases left in between. The CDR3 is 14 residues long. The germline CDR1 and CDR2 sequences are SNHLY and FYNNEI. The CDR3 loop reads CASSDTGWVNEQFF. The CDR3 DNA sequence: TGTGCCAGCAGTGACACAGGGTGGGTCAATGAGCAGTTCTTC.

The rearrangement uses TRBV7-3 and TRBJ1-5; D is undetermined. CDR3 size: 13 residues. CDR1 SGHTA and CDR2 FQGTGA come from the germline V gene. V lost 5 bases and J lost 6, with 11 bases in between. CDR3 region: CASSPRSGQPQHF. CDR3 nucleotides: TGTGCCAGCAGCCCGAGGTCTGGTCAGCCCCAGCATTTT.

This clonotype occurred a few times. V is TRBV7-2 and J is TRBJ2-5; the D is unclear. The CDR3 is made up of 15 amino acids. Germline CDR1 reads SGHTA; CDR2 reads FQGNSA. V lost 0 bases and J lost 4, with 12 bases in between. CDR3 DNA: TGTGCCAGCAGCTTAGCCAGCTGGGGTGGAGAGACCCAGTACTTC. Its translation: CASSLASWGGETQYF. The full variable domain, completed using reference TRBV7-2 and TRBJ2-5, is GAGVSQSPSNKVTEKGKDVELRCDPISGHTALYWYRQSLGQGLEFLIYFQGNSAPDKSGLPSDRFSAERTGGSVSTLTIQRTQQEDSAVYLCASSLASWGGETQYFGPGTRLLVL.

This clonotype occurred a few times. This sequence joins TRBV25-1 and TRBJ1-1, with no clear D. From germline, CDR1 is MGHDK and CDR2 SYGVNS. This CDR3 comprises 13 residues. V dropped 6 bases and J dropped 3 bases, with 11 bases sitting between them. The CDR3 nucleotides read TGTGCCAGCAGATTAGTTGAGGACACTGAAGCTTTCTTT. Encoded protein: CASRLVEDTEAFF.

This clonotype came up once. This rearrangement joins TRBV7-9 to TRBJ1-1; D is possibly TRBD1 (5 bases). Looked up from germline, CDR1 is SEHNR and CDR2 is FQNEAQ (reference sequence). The CDR3 contains 15 residues. V dropped 4 bases and J dropped 0 bases, with 12 bases sitting between them. As DNA, the CDR3 is TGTGCCAGCAGCTCGGCGAAGGGACTGAACACTGAAGCTTTCTTT. It yields the protein CASSSAKGLNTEAFF.

The chain has TRBV7-9 and TRBJ2-4; 9 nucleotides match TRBD1. With V trimmed by 4 bases and J by 11 bases, 3 bases remained unmatched. The CDR3 spans 12 residues. Germline V CDR1 and CDR2: SEHNR, FQNEAQ (reference sequence). The CDR3 here is CASSYGQGLQYF. The CDR3, as DNA: TGTGCCAGCAGCTACGGACAGGGGCTTCAGTACTTC.

This sequence joins TRBV27 and TRBJ1-2; 8 bases match TRBD1. Germline values: CDR1 MNHEY, CDR2 SMNVEV (reference sequence). The junction had 6 bases not matched to a gene; V was cut back by 1 base and J by 8 bases. The CDR3 is made up of 14 amino acids. The CDR3 loop reads CASSLFGTGKGYTF. CDR3 bases: TGTGCCAGCAGTTTATTCGGGACAGGAAAGGGCTACACCTTC.

This chain joins TRBV5-1 and TRBJ1-1; D not resolved. CDR1 and CDR2 (germline): SGHRS, YFSETQ. The V end was cut by 0 bases, the J end by 1 base, with 7 bases between. The CDR3 covers 14 residues. The CDR3 loop reads CASSLDSGNTEAFF. The CDR3 DNA sequence: TGCGCCAGCAGCTTGGATTCAGGGAACACTGAAGCTTTCTTT.

This clonotype was counted a few times. The chain joins TRBV6-5 to TRBJ2-1; the match to TRBD1 covers 7 bases. Germline values: CDR1 MNHEY, CDR2 SVGAGI. The CDR3 has 13 amino acids. V gave up 4 bases and J gave up 4 bases; unmatched junction bases: 1. CDR3 DNA sequence: TGTGCCAGCAGTTGGGGACAGTACAATGAGCAGTTCTTC. Residues: CASSWGQYNEQFF.

V and J are TRBV25-1 and TRBJ1-2, with 8 bases lining up with TRBD1. Germline values: CDR1 MGHDK, CDR2 SYGVNS. There are 16 residues in the CDR3. The V gene end was trimmed by 4 bases and the J gene end by 3 bases; junction bases not matched to a gene: 10. CDR3 DNA: TGTGCCAGCAGTGGCAGGACAGGACAGGGTGACTATGGCTACACCTTC. Protein product: CASSGRTGQGDYGYTF.

This chain uses TRBV2 with TRBJ2-5, with a possible D match to TRBD2 (5 bases). Trimming removed 3 bases at V and 3 bases at J, with 14 bases between. The CDR3 length is 15 residues. Germline CDR1 is SNHLY and CDR2 is FYNNEI. The CDR3 bases are TGTGCCAGCAGTGACCCCGTCAACGGGGAAGAGACCCAGTACTTC. As protein: CASSDPVNGEETQYF.

This clonotype was picked up a small number of times. The V call is TRBV11-2, the J call TRBJ2-6; TRBD2 aligns across 9 bases. This CDR3 comprises 21 residues. After removal of 5 bases from V and 1 base from J, the junction contained 18 bases not matched to a gene. Germline V lookup: CDR1 SGHAT, CDR2 FQNNGV. The DNA for the CDR3 is TGTGCCAGCAGCGTACTATTAGCGGGAGTACCTCTGGTGTCTGGGGCCAACGTCCTGACTTTC. Amino acids: CASSVLLAGVPLVSGANVLTF.

The chain joins TRBV7-7 to TRBJ2-6, with 9 bases matching TRBD1. V shed 5 bases, J shed 3 bases, and the junction held 5 bases outside the gene matches. Germline CDR1 SSHAT, CDR2 FNYEAQ (reference sequence). CDR3 length equals 16 residues. CDR3 loop: CASSTGTGSGANVLTF. For the CDR3, the DNA is TGTGCCAGCAGCACCGGGACAGGGAGTGGGGCCAACGTCCTGACTTTC.

This clonotype showed up just a few times. The chain has TRBV20-1 and TRBJ1-3, with D maybe TRBD1 (6 bases). The CDR3 loop spans 14 amino acids. Germline values: CDR1 DFQATT, CDR2 SNEGSKA (reference sequence). With 6 bases removed from V and 4 bases from J, the gap between germline ends came to 16 bases. The CDR3 reads CSAILGGNGNTIYF. The CDR3, as DNA: TGCAGTGCAATCTTAGGGGGGAACGGAAACACCATATATTTT.

This clonotype was found a few times. V and J are TRBV5-1 and TRBJ2-5, with a possible D match to TRBD1 (6 bases). Germline V gene data show CDR1 as SGHRS and CDR2 as YFSETQ. CDR3 length: 14 amino acids. Trimming removed 0 bases from V and 7 bases from J, with 13 bases in between. The CDR3: CASSLVEKGVTQYF. DNA of the CDR3: TGCGCCAGCAGCTTGGTCGAAAAGGGGGTGACCCAGTACTTC.